This TCR beta chain appears in the sequencing data of a study of human T cells and chemical hapten exposure. Study as a whole: Mainly, slight library volume differences in the pool made TCR yields vary.

The length of the CDR3 is 15 residues. V gave up 8 bases and J gave up 5 bases; unmatched junction bases: 11. Germline lookup yields CDR1 MNHNS and CDR2 SASEGT. Noted time point: pre-sensitization, week 0. As for treatment: therapeutic diphenylcyclopropenone sensitization with weekly scalp DPC. TCRdb re-called the RACE reads through MiXCR, storing one row per CDR3 protein. The sample shows fewer than 300,000 distinct CDR3 sequences, approximately 7.5% of them seen only once. This clonotype was detected only a few times. V and J are TRBV6-1 and TRBJ2-2, with 7 bases fitting TRBD1. This TCR was sampled from a man aged 18 to 30 with alopecia areata. Some clones in this sample may be carry-over from other donors' samples. Sequenced here: whole blood, sampled in connection with sensitization to the hapten diphenylcyclopropenone (DPC). Written as DNA, the CDR3 is TGTGCCAGCCGAAAGGCAGAGACAGGGACCGGGGAGCTGTTTTTT. This encodes CASRKAETGTGELFF.